This is a list of T cell receptor beta chains from one sample in a study of PD-1 blockade in classical Hodgkin lymphoma. Clones were read by immunoSEQ multiplex PCR, and TCRdb kept only the in-frame ones, dropping some. The sample holds tens of thousands of clones, nearly 90% seen once. The sample was peripheral blood mononuclear cells (PBMCs), taken before the fourth cycle of nivolumab. All receptors come from a human donor with classical Hodgkin lymphoma. CDR3s leave out the opening cysteine and the closing phenylalanine or tryptophan. Each record gives: CDR3 protein, J gene, V gene.

CDR3aa: ASSLGRGLNSPLH
j_gene: TRBJ1-6
v_gene: TRBV5-1

CDR3aa: ASSLSGTGNTEAF
j_gene: TRBJ1-1
v_gene: TRBV27

CDR3aa: ASSLGGSTEAF
j_gene: TRBJ1-1
v_gene: TRBV5-1

CDR3aa: ATGTRGKNSPLH
j_gene: TRBJ1-6
v_gene: TRBV15

CDR3aa: ASLPVGGVQETQY
j_gene: TRBJ2-5
v_gene: TRBV5-1

CDR3aa: ASGSRGREKLF
j_gene: TRBJ1-4
v_gene: TRBV6-5

CDR3aa: ASSPADRSPYEQY
j_gene: TRBJ2-7
v_gene: TRBV7-2

CDR3aa: ASSELAGGHTGELF
j_gene: TRBJ2-2
v_gene: TRBV6-1

CDR3aa: ASSVVGQGAPGIGANVLT
j_gene: TRBJ2-6
v_gene: TRBV5-4

CDR3aa: AWSTPEALRRYYNEQF
j_gene: TRBJ2-1
v_gene: TRBV30

CDR3aa: ASSLEGSPGGYT
j_gene: TRBJ1-2
v_gene: TRBV5-1

CDR3aa: ASSSPGIGGVLGGYT
j_gene: TRBJ1-2
v_gene: TRBV27

CDR3aa: ASSSSGTDTQY
j_gene: TRBJ2-3
v_gene: TRBV7-9

CDR3aa: AWRRDRVLSGNTIY
j_gene: TRBJ1-3
v_gene: TRBV30

CDR3aa: ASSERGATDTQY
j_gene: TRBJ2-3
v_gene: TRBV6-4

CDR3aa: ASSPSGPGAQPQH
j_gene: TRBJ1-5
v_gene: TRBV18

CDR3aa: ASSELVDEQF
j_gene: TRBJ2-1
v_gene: TRBV6-1

CDR3aa: ASSFSGTSTGELF
j_gene: TRBJ2-2
v_gene: TRBV5-1

CDR3aa: ASLGWVNTEAF
j_gene: TRBJ1-1
v_gene: TRBV10-2

CDR3aa: ASSGRGGYGYT
j_gene: TRBJ1-2
v_gene: TRBV7-8

CDR3aa: ASSLVLALINTEAF
j_gene: TRBJ1-1
v_gene: TRBV11-2

CDR3aa: ASSLVRRSTDTQY
j_gene: TRBJ2-3
v_gene: TRBV5-1

CDR3aa: ASKDRDGGYT
j_gene: TRBJ1-2
v_gene: TRBV6-1

CDR3aa: ASLPGTSPRWGYT
j_gene: TRBJ1-2
v_gene: TRBV28

CDR3aa: ASSLSVPGGPNTEAF
j_gene: TRBJ1-1
v_gene: TRBV27

CDR3aa: ASSDRDSHTRDYGYT
j_gene: TRBJ1-2
v_gene: TRBV6-1